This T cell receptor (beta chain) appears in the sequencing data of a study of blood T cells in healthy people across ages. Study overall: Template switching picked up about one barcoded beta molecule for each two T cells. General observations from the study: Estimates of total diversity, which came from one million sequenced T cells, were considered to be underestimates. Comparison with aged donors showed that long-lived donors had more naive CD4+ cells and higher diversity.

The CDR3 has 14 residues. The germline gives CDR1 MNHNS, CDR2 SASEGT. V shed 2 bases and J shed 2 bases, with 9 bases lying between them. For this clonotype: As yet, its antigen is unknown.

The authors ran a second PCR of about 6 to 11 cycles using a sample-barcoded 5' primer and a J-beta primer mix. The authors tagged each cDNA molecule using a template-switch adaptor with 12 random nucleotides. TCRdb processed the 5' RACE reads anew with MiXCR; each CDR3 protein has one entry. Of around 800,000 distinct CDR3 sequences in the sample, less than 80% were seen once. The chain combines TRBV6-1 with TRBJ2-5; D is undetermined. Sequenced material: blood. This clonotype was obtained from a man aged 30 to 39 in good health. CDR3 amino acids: CASSELGYQETQYF. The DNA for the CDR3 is TGTGCCAGCAGTGAATTAGGATATCAAGAGACCCAGTACTTC.